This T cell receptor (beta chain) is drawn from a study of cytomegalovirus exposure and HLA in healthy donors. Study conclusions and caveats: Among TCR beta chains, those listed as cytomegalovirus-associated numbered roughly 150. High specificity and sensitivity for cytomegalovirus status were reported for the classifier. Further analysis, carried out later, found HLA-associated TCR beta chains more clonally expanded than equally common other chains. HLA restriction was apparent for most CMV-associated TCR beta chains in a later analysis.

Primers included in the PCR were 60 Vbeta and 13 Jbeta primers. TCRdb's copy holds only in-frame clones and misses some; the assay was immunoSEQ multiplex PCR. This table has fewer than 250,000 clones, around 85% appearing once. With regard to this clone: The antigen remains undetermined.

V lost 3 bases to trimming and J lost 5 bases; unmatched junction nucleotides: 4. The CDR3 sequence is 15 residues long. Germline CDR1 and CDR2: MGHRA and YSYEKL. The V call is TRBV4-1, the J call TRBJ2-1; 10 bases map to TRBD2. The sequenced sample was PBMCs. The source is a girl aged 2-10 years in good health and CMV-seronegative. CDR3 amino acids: CASSQQAGGDNEQFF. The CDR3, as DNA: TGCGCCAGCAGCCAGCAAGCGGGGGGGGACAATGAGCAGTTCTTC.